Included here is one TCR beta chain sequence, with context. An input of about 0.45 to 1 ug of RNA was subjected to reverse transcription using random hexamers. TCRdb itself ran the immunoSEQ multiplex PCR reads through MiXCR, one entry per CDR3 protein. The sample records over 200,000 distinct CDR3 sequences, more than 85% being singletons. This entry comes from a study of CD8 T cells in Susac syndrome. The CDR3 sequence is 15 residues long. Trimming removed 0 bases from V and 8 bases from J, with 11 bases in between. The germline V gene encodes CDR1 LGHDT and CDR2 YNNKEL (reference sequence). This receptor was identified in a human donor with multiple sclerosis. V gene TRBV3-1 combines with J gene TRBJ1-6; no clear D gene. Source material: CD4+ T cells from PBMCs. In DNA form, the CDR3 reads TGTGCCAGCAGCCAAGAGCCCCACGGGGATTCACCCCTCCACTTT. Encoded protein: CASSQEPHGDSPLHF.